A selection of T cell receptor beta chains follows, all from one sample in a study of blood T cell repertoires in COVID-19. Clones were sequenced by immunoSEQ multiplex PCR, and TCRdb holds only the in-frame ones, with some missing. Of approximately 200,000 clones in the sample, roughly four fifths were seen once. The specimen was peripheral blood. The receptors shown here come from a woman aged 45-65 years with acute or convalescent COVID-19. Both conserved end residues are part of each CDR3. The D gene is left open where the match is weak. Clone size is shown for a subset of rows, as once, few, many or a class of expanded clone.

D	size	V	J	DNA	CDR3
TRBD2	.	TRBV3-1/TRBV3-2	TRBJ2-7	TGTGCCAGCAGCCAAGATGAGCGGGACTCCTACGAGCAGTACTTC	CASSQDERDSYEQYF
TRBD1	.	TRBV6-6	TRBJ2-6	TGTGCCAGCAGTCAGCAGGCCTCGGACAGGCTCTACTCTGGGGCCAACGTCCTGACTTTC	CASSQQASDRLYSGANVLTF
.	.	TRBV21-1	TRBJ2-1	TGTGCCAGCAGCAAAGGGCAAGGGCGTAGCGGGAGTTCCTACAATGAGCAGTTCTTC	CASSKGQGRSGSSYNEQFF
TRBD1	once	TRBV28	TRBJ1-2	TGTGCCACCTTACTAAGACAGGGGGTGTTTAACTATGGCTACACCTTC	CATLLRQGVFNYGYTF
.	.	TRBV30	TRBJ2-5	TGTGCCTGGAGTGCCGGAGGGGCCACGGGGACCCAGTACTTC	CAWSAGGATGTQYF
.	once	TRBV15	TRBJ1-1	TGTGCCACCAGCCCTCCCGGACAGTTAGGGGCTGAAGCTTTCTTT	CATSPPGQLGAEAFF
.	.	TRBV6-5	TRBJ2-4	TGTGCCAGCAGTCCCTCCGGGACAAGAAACATTCAGTACTTC	CASSPSGTRNIQYF
TRBD1	.	TRBV3-1/TRBV3-2	TRBJ1-6	TGTGCCAGCAGCCCGGGACAGCGAACTAATTCACCCCTCCACTTT	CASSPGQRTNSPLHF
TRBD2	.	TRBV28	TRBJ2-7	TGTGCCAGCAGTTCCCGTCGCGGGAGGCAGGGGGAGCAGTACTTC	CASSSRRGRQGEQYF
.	.	TRBV5-1	TRBJ1-1	TGCGCCAGCAGCTATTTGGACAGCGGTCGAACTGAAGCTTTCTTT	CASSYLDSGRTEAFF
TRBD2	.	TRBV5-8	TRBJ2-3	TGTGCCAGCAGCTTGGTGTGGACTAGCGGCACAGATACGCAGTATTTT	CASSLVWTSGTDTQYF
.	once	TRBV24-1	TRBJ2-2	TGTGCCACCGAACACAGGGACACCGGGGAGCTGTTTTTT	CATEHRDTGELFF
.	.	TRBV13	TRBJ2-3	TGTGCCAGCAGCTTAGCGTCAGGGGCTAGCACAGATACGCAGTATTTT	CASSLASGASTDTQYF
.	.	TRBV21-1	TRBJ2-7	TGTGCCAGCAGCAAAACGAACAGGGCCCACGAGCAGTACTTC	CASSKTNRAHEQYF
TRBD1	.	TRBV30	TRBJ1-2	TGTGCCTGGAGCGGGGGGACAGGGAAGAGATATGGCTACACCTTC	CAWSGGTGKRYGYTF
.	few	TRBV9	TRBJ2-7	TGTGCCAGCAGCGTAGAGCACAGCCCCTACGAGCAGTACTTC	CASSVEHSPYEQYF
TRBD2	.	TRBV28	TRBJ2-3	TGTGCCAGCAGTTTAGGCGGGAGTGGCACAGATACGCAGTATTTT	CASSLGGSGTDTQYF
TRBD2	.	TRBV28	TRBJ2-3	TGTGCCACCGTGGAGGGACTAGCGGTTCTGAGGGGCACAGATACGCAGTATTTT	CATVEGLAVLRGTDTQYF
.	few	TRBV6-2/TRBV6-3	TRBJ2-7	TGTGCCAGCAGTTACCTCCAAACTAGCCTGGCCTACGAGCAGTACTTC	CASSYLQTSLAYEQYF
.	.	TRBV28	TRBJ1-1	TGTGCCAGCAGTTTAGCGACAGCAAACACTGAAGCTTTCTTT	CASSLATANTEAFF
.	.	TRBV19	TRBJ1-2	TGTGCCAGTAAAGACAAGGGAGGCTATGGCTACACCTTC	CASKDKGGYGYTF
TRBD1	.	TRBV7-9	TRBJ2-1	TGTGCCAGCAGCTTTCTCGGGACAGGCAACAATGAGCAGTTCTTC	CASSFLGTGNNEQFF
TRBD1	.	TRBV6-2/TRBV6-3	TRBJ2-3	TGTGCCAGCAGTTTGGACGGCAGGGGGGATACGCAGTATTTT	CASSLDGRGDTQYF
TRBD1	once	TRBV24-1	TRBJ1-5	TGTGCCACCAGTGACGCCAGGACAGGTCAGCCCCAGCATTTT	CATSDARTGQPQHF
TRBD1	once	TRBV5-1	TRBJ2-2	TGCGCCAGCAGCTCCGGGACAGGGACGACCGGGGAGCTGTTTTTT	CASSSGTGTTGELFF
TRBD1	.	TRBV7-2	TRBJ1-5	TGTGCCAGCAGCTTATCAAGGGGGCGGTTAGATCAGCCCCAGCATTTT	CASSLSRGRLDQPQHF
.	.	TRBV6-6	TRBJ1-3	TGTGCCAGCAGACAGTCCACCTCTGGAAACACCATATATTTT	CASRQSTSGNTIYF
.	once	TRBV3-1/TRBV3-2	TRBJ1-1	TGTGCCAGCAGCCAAGTGGGGGCGCGAACTGAAGCTTTCTTT	CASSQVGARTEAFF
TRBD1	.	TRBV3-1/TRBV3-2	TRBJ1-2	TGTGCCAGCAGCCCTAATTGGGGACAGGGATTTAGCTACACCTTC	CASSPNWGQGFSYTF
TRBD1	.	TRBV3-1/TRBV3-2	TRBJ2-7	TGTGCCAGCAGCCATCTCTCGAGGGCGGGACAGGGGGCTTACGAGCAGTACTTC	CASSHLSRAGQGAYEQYF
TRBD1	.	TRBV5-1	TRBJ2-3	TGCGCCAGCAGCTTGAGGGGACAGGGACCCCCGCCCCTCACAGATACGCAGTATTTT	CASSLRGQGPPPLTDTQYF
TRBD2	.	TRBV4-2	TRBJ2-2	TGTGCCAGCAGCCTCAATAGCGGGAGGGCGGCCGGGGAGCTGTTTTTT	CASSLNSGRAAGELFF
TRBD1	.	TRBV6-2/TRBV6-3	TRBJ2-7	TGTGCCAGCAGTTACGTTGGGACAGGGACCTACGAGCAGTACTTC	CASSYVGTGTYEQYF
.	.	TRBV11-2	TRBJ2-7	TGTGCCAGCAGCATGGGTATGGCGGGAGAGCAGTACTTC	CASSMGMAGEQYF
TRBD2	few	TRBV18	TRBJ2-3	TGTGCCAGCTCACCCACGACTAGCAGCCTCCTCACAGATACGCAGTATTTT	CASSPTTSSLLTDTQYF
TRBD1	few	TRBV18	TRBJ1-1	TGTGCCAGCTGGCCTTGGGCAGGGGGCGCGGACACTGAAGCTTTCTTT	CASWPWAGGADTEAFF
TRBD2	.	TRBV18	TRBJ2-2	TGTGCCAGCTCACCAAAGGGACTAACCAACACCGGGGAGCTGTTTTTT	CASSPKGLTNTGELFF
.	.	TRBV9	TRBJ1-4	TGTGCCAGCAGCAAAACCCCACAGGCACCTAATGAAAAACTGTTTTTT	CASSKTPQAPNEKLFF
.	.	TRBV2	TRBJ2-7	TGTGCCAGCAGTGAAGAACAGATCTCCTACGAGCAGTACTTC	CASSEEQISYEQYF
.	.	TRBV10-2	TRBJ2-6	TGCGCCAGCAGTGGAGCTAGCTCTGGGGCCAACGTCCTGACTTTC	CASSGASSGANVLTF
TRBD1	.	TRBV2	TRBJ2-7	TGTGCCAGCAGTAACCGGGACAGGGGACTCGAGCAGTACTTC	CASSNRDRGLEQYF
.	once	TRBV27	TRBJ2-7	TGTGCCAGCAGTTCCCCCCCAGCGAGCTCCTACGAGCAGTACTTC	CASSSPPASSYEQYF